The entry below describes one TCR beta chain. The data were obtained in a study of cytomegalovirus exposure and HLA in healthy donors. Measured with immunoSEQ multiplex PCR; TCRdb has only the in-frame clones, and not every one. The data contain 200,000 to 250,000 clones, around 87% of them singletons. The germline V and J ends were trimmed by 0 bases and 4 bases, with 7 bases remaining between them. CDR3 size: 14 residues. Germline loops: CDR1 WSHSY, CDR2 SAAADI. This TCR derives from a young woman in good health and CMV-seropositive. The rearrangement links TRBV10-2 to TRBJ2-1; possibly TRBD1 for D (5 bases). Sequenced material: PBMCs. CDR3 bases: TGCGCCAGCAGTGAGTCTGGACAATACAATGAGCAGTTCTTC. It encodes CASSESGQYNEQFF.